The text below deals with one T cell receptor beta chain. From germline, CDR1 is SNHLY and CDR2 FYNNEI. CDR3 length equals 15 residues. V trimming: 8 bases; J trimming: 6 bases; junction bases outside the gene matches: 12. The data stem from a study of CD8 T cells in Susac syndrome. Random-hexamer reverse transcription was applied to roughly 0.45 to 1 ug RNA. In TCRdb, the immunoSEQ multiplex PCR reads were re-called with MiXCR into one record per CDR3 protein. The sample contains about 200,000 distinct CDR3 sequences, roughly 90% of which appear only once. The clonotype originates from a human donor with Susac syndrome. Source material: CD4+ T cells from PBMCs. This rearrangement joins TRBV2 to TRBJ2-3, with 9 positions matching TRBD1. CDR3 loop: CASRRDREGSDTQYF. CDR3 sequence (DNA): TGTGCCAGCCGCCGGGACAGGGAGGGATCTGATACGCAGTATTTT.